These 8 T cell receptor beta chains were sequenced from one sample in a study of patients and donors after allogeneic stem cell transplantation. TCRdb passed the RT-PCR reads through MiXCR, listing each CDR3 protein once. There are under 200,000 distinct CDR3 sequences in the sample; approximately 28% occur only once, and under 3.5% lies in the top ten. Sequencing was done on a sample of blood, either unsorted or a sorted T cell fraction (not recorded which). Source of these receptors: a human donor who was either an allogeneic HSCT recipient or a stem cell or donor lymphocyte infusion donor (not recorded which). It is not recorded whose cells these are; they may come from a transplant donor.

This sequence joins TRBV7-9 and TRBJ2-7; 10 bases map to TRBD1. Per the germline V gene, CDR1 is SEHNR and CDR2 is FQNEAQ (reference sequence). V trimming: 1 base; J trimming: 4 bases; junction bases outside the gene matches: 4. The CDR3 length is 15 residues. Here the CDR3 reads CASSLEDRGLYEQYF. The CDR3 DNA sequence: TGTGCCAGCAGCTTAGAAGACAGGGGGCTTTACGAGCAGTACTTC.

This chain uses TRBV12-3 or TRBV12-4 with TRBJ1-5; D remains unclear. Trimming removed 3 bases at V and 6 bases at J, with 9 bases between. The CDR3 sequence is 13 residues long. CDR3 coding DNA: TGTGCCAGCAGTTTGGCCAACAGTCAGCCCCAGCATTTT. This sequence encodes CASSLANSQPQHF.

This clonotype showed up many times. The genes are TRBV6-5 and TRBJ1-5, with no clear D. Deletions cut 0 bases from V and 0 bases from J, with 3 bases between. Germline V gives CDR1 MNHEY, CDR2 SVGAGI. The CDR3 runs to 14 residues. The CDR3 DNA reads TGTGCCAGCAGTTACTCATATAGCAATCAGCCCCAGCATTTT. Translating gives CASSYSYSNQPQHF.

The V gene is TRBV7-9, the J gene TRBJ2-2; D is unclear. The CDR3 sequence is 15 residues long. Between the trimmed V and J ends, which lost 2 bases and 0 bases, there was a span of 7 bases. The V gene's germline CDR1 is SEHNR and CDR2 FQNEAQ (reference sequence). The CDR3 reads CASSLFSSNTGELFF. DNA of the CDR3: TGTGCCAGCAGCTTATTCAGCTCGAACACCGGGGAGCTGTTTTTT.

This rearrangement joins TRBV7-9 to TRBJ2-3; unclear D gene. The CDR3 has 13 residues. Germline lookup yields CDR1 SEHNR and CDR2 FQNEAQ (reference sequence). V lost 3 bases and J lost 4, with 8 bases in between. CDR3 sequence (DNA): TGTGCCAGCAGCTTCATGACGGCAGATACGCAGTATTTT. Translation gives CASSFMTADTQYF. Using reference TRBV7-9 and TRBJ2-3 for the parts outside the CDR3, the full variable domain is DTGVSQNPRHKITKRGQNVTFRCDPISEHNRLYWYRQTLGQGPEFLTYFQNEAQLEKSRLLSDRFSAERPKGSFSTLEIQRTEQGDSAMYLCASSFMTADTQYFGPGTRLTVL.

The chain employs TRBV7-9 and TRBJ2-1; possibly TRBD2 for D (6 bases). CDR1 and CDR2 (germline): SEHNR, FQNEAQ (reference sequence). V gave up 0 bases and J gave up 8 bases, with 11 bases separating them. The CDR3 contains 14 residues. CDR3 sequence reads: CASSLALREHEQFF. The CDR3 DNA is TGTGCCAGCAGCTTAGCCCTCCGGGAGCATGAGCAGTTCTTC.

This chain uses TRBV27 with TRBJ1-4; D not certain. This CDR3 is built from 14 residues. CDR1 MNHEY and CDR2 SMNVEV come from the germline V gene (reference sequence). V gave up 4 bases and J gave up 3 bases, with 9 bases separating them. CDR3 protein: CASSSIGSNEKLFF. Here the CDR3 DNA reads TGTGCCAGCAGTTCAATCGGATCTAATGAAAAACTGTTTTTT.

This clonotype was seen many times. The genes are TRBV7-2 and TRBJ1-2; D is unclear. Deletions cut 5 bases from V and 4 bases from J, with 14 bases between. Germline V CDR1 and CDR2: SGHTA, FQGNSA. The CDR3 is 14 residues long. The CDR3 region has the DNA TGTGCCAGCAGCCCCGGACTAAGTGTCTATGGCTACACCTTC. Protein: CASSPGLSVYGYTF.